Each of the 5 T cell receptor beta chains below was sequenced from the same sample in a study of T cell clonality in common variable immunodeficiency. Only in-frame clones appear in the TCRdb table, and some are missing; sequencing was by immunoSEQ multiplex PCR. The table lists tens of thousands of clones, with no singletons. The sample comprised peripheral blood mononuclear cells. The source of these receptors is a person aged 18-70 years in good health.

This clone was detected ten times or more. The CDR3 end lies 3 residues beyond the end of the read and is filled in from the germline J gene. This sequence joins TRBV19 and TRBJ1-2; no clear D gene. Germline CDR1 reads LNHDA; CDR2 reads SQIVND (reference sequence). The length of the CDR3 is 14 residues. The CDR3 loop is CASSIPHRDGYYTF. Incomplete CDR3 DNA: TGTGCCAGTAGTATCCCCCACAGAGATGGTTAT. Supplemented by reference TRBV19 and TRBJ1-2, the full variable domain reads DGGITQSPKYLFRKEGQNVTLSCEQNLNHDAMYWYRQDPGQGLRLIYYSQIVNDFQKGDIAEGYSVSREKKESFPLTVTSAQKNPTAFYLCASSIPHRDGYYTFGSGTRLTVV.

This clone was seen ten or more times. The DNA ends 3 residues before the CDR3 does, and the rest of the CDR3 is filled in from the germline J gene. V usage is TRBV4-1 and J usage is TRBJ2-1, with 13 positions matching TRBD2. The CDR3 totals 15 residues. The J segment lost 7 bases and the V segment lost 4 bases, leaving 4 bases of the junction unmatched. Per germline, CDR1 MGHRA and CDR2 YSYEKL. CDR3 protein: CASSRGTSGNNEQFF. Partial CDR3 DNA: TGCGCCAGCAGCCGAGGGACTAGCGGGAATAATGAG.

At least ten counts were recorded for this clone. The CDR3 sequence: CSALHPGLAVGELFF. CDR3 DNA (partial): TGCAGTGCGCTACACCCGGGACTAGCTGTCGGGGAG. V usage is TRBV20-1 and J usage is TRBJ2-2; 9 bases line up with TRBD2. Coverage ceases 3 residues before the CDR3 finishes, and the germline J gene fills in the end. V dropped 6 bases and J dropped 7; count of bases not matched to a gene: 12. Germline V gives CDR1 DFQATT, CDR2 SNEGSKA (reference sequence). The CDR3 is 15 amino acids.

The table lists this clone with many counts. Coverage ceases 3 residues before the CDR3 finishes, and the germline J gene fills in the end. This chain joins TRBV19 and TRBJ1-6; D is possibly TRBD1 (6 bases). This CDR3 has 15 amino acids. Trimming cost V 3 bases and J 9 bases, with 15 bases left between them. The germline CDR1 and CDR2 sequences are LNHDA and SQIVND (reference sequence). CDR3 DNA (partial): TGTGCCAGTAGTATTTCTGGACAGCCTTCTTCACCC. This translates into CASSISGQPSSP. The whole CDR3 sequence reads CASSISGQPSSPLHF.

This clone came up many times. The read is 3 residues too short to cover the CDR3 end, so that end is filled in from the germline J gene. The genes are TRBV5-1 and TRBJ2-1; D remains ambiguous. Trimming removed 0 bases at V and 9 bases at J, with 19 bases between. Germline CDR1 reads SGHRS; CDR2 reads YFSETQ. The CDR3 spans 16 residues. CDR3 protein: CASSLAGTPTIGEQFF. The covered CDR3 bases are TGCGCCAGCAGCTTGGCCGGCACCCCCACTATAGGTGAG.